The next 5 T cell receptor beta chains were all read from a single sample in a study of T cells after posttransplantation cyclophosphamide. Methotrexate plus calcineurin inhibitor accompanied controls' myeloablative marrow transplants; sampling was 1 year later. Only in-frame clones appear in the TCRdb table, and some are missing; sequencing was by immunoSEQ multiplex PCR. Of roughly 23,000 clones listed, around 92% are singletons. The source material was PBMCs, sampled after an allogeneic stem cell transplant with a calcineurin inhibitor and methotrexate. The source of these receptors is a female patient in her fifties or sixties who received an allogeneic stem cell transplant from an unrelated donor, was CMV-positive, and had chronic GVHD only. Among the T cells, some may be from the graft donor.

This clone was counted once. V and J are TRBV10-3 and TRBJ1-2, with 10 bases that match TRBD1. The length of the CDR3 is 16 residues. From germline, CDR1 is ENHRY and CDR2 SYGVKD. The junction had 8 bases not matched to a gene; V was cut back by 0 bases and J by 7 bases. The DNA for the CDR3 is TGTGCCATCAGTGAGTCCAGCCCCGGGACAGGGGTTGGCTACACCTTC. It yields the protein CAISESSPGTGVGYTF.

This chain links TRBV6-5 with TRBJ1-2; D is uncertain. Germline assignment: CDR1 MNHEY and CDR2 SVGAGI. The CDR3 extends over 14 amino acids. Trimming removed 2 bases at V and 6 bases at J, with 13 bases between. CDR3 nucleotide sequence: TGTGCCAGCAGTTACGTTTCGCCGAGGGATGGCTACACCTTC. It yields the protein CASSYVSPRDGYTF.

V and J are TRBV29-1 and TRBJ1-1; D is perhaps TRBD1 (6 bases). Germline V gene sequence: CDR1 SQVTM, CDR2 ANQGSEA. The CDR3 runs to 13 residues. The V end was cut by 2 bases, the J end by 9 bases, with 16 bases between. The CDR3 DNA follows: TGCAGCGTTGAACCCGGGGGGCATACACAAGCTTTCTTT. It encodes CSVEPGGHTQAFF. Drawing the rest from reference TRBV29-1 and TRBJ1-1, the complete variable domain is SAVISQKPSRDICQRGTSLTIQCQVDSQVTMMFWYRQQPGQSLTLIATANQGSEATYESGFVIDKFPISRPNLTFSTLTVSNMSPEDSSIYLCSVEPGGHTQAFFGQGTRLTVV.

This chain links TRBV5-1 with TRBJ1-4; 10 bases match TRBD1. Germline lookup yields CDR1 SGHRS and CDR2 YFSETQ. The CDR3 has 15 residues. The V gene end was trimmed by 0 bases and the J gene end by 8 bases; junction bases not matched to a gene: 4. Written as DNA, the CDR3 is TGCGCCAGCAGCTTGGGGACAGGGGGAGAAGAAAAACTGTTTTTT. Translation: CASSLGTGGEEKLFF.

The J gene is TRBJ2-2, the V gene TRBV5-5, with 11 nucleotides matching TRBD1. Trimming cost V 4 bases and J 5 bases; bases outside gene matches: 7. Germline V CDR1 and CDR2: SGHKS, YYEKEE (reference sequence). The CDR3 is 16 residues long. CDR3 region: CASSRTGTGGTGELFF. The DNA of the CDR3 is TGTGCCAGCAGCCGCACCGGGACAGGGGGGACCGGGGAGCTGTTTTTT.